This T cell receptor beta chain comes out of a study of shared clonotypes between healthy human individuals (TCRdb year 2020). Context from the whole study: The cohort comprised a couple of women and three men aged 18 to 49 years. For each donor, CD4 naive and CD4 memory were each run on three plates, CD8 naive on two plates, and CD8 memory on one plate. To estimate repertoire size and how much clonotypes are shared between individuals, the study performed deep sequencing of blood TCR repertoires from a few healthy adults. To increase sequencing depth and limit assay-specific biases, TCR repertoire library preparation and sequencing were carried out by different laboratories using diverse techniques. Per donor, leukapheresis produced somewhere between about 0.8 and 9.5 billion PBMCs.

Using the deep immunoSEQ assay, multiplex PCR amplified TCR CDR3 regions from genomic DNA. For each cell subset, the extracted genomic DNA was distributed evenly across all wells of several immunoSEQ 96-well plates, and each plate served as one replicate. For sorted subsets, approximately 200 ng of genomic DNA, equivalent to some 30,000 T cell genomes, went into each replicate PCR. The purified libraries were quantified using a Qubit 3.0 fluorometer, sized with a Bioanalyzer 2100, and then quantified again using the KAPA Library Quantification kit. A separate single-read 150-cycle Illumina NextSeq 550 flow cell was used to sequence each immunoSEQ 96-well plate. Per the source publication's procedure: Because only junctional sequences without quality scores were contained in the immunoSEQ output, filtering matching that applied to full-length reads could not be performed. To assign V/J genes and CDR3, sequences were annotated against IMGT germline references using PyIR, a Python wrapper for IgBLAST v1.9. Reads were filtered out if the reads had weak V/J assignments (E-value above 1e-6), no CDR3, stop codons, out-of-frame junctions, or ambiguous translated residues. A V3J clonotype was defined by an identical inferred V gene, J gene, and CDR3 amino acid sequence. To compute the percentage overlap between repertoires, the number of shared unique clonotypes was divided by the size of the smaller repertoire. Three approaches were used to assess repertoire richness: RTK rarefaction, the Chao1 estimator, and Recon v2.1 estimates of unobserved clonotypes. Generation probabilities were computed with OLGA for all TCRbeta clonotypes obtained by the gDNA method from several donors. Not all clones reach the TCRdb copy of this immuneACCESS table, which keeps in-frame sequences only. Checked studies attribute under half of the gap to unresolved V genes and leave the rest unexplained. That table furnishes V, J and clone size, whereas the DNA furnished D and trimming. The sample records about 2,200,000 clones, roughly 91% of which are singletons. More than 1.5% of the sample rests with the top ten.

CD8 naive samples were obtained by positive selection for CCR7 among CD45RO-negative cells, yielding a CD45RA+CCR7+ population from which TemRA cells were excluded. The donors were healthy, HIV-negative adults with no recently reported acute infections or vaccinations. Every donor was a Caucasian adult living in Nashville, Tennessee, USA. Blood was obtained by leukapheresis, after which PBMCs were separated by Ficoll-Histopaque density gradient centrifugation and cryopreserved in liquid nitrogen vapor phase. Purity and quantity of every magnetically sorted T cell population were checked by analytical flow cytometry. Genomic DNA was isolated from every sorted fraction and measured by UV absorbance on a Nanodrop 2000c. Of note for this clone: The clone's antigen remains unknown. No clone much larger than this one lies a single base away; base qualities are absent.

As encoded in the germline V gene (reference sequence), CDR1 is MNHEY while CDR2 is SMNVEV. The CDR3 numbers 15 residues from cysteine through phenylalanine. CDR3 DNA is the only sequence kept; it has 45 bases, read in frame from the first base. The junction carries 12 bases between V and J, which are trimmed by 2 bases and 3 bases respectively. What the study reported, not specific to this receptor: Because the study included a small number of donors, the genetic and exposure-history diversity represented was limited. Compared with non-shared clonotypes, clonotypes shared by all four sorted-subset donors had higher generation probabilities. Pairwise subsampling indicated that sequencing depth was expected to affect the degree of clonotype sharing among donors. Even with the large sequencing depth, rarefaction of the sorted-subset datasets indicated that sequencing was incomplete. Sampling was restricted to blood, and TCR repertoires in tissues likely differ from the TCR repertoires found in blood. Larger estimated clonotype richness was generally found for naive subsets than for memory subsets. Approximately 5% of naive CD4, 3.5% of naive CD8, approximately 2.2% of memory CD4, and about 0.4% of memory CD8 clonotypes were shared across a few donors.

The sequencing input was naive CD8+ T cells from PBMCs. The intended sense of this specimen's cell subset or site label: CD45RA+CCR7+. The source is a man aged 18-30 years in good health. Some clones in this sample may be carry-over from other donors' samples. The chain is made from TRBV27 and TRBJ2-3; the D gene is perhaps TRBD1, from 5 matching bases. The sequence in DNA is TGTGCCAGCAGTTTACGGACACCTGGTACAGATACGCAGTATTTT. This yields the protein CASSLRTPGTDTQYF.